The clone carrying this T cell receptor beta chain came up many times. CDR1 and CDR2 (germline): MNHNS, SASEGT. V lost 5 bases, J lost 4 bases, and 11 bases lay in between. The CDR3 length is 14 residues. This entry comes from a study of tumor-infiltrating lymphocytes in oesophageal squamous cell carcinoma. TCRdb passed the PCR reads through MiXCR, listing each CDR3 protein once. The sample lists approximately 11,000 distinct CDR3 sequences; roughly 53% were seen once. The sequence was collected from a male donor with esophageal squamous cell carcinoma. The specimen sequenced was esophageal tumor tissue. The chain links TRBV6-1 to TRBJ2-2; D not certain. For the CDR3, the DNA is TGTGCCAGCAGTTTTTGGCGTAGCACCGGGGAGCTGTTTTTT. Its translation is CASSFWRSTGELFF.